The rows below give T cell receptor beta chains drawn from one sample of a study of T cells in Graves' hyperthyroidism and ophthalmopathy. From the multiplex PCR reads, TCRdb called clonotypes with MiXCR, one entry per CDR3 protein. The sample has 700,000 or so distinct CDR3 sequences, approximately 14% seen once. The sequencing sample was made of blood. These receptors were collected from a woman aged 45-65 years with Graves' ophthalmopathy. CDR3s include the opening cysteine and the closing phenylalanine or tryptophan. Fields, in order: J gene, D gene, V gene, clone size, CDR3 protein, CDR3 DNA. D genes are given only for firm matches. Not every row has a clone size; where given, it reads once, few, many or a size class.

TRBJ2-3	TRBD1	TRBV4-2	.	CASSQGRTGPDTQYF	TGTGCCAGCAGCCAAGGGCGGACAGGACCAGATACGCAGTATTTT
TRBJ2-2	TRBD2	TRBV20-1	many	CSATPMTSGTRELFF	TGCAGTGCTACACCAATGACTAGCGGGACTAGGGAGCTGTTTTTT
TRBJ2-1	.	TRBV5-1	few	CASSLIGVTAFYNEQFF	TGCGCCAGCAGCTTGATAGGGGTAACTGCCTTCTACAATGAGCAGTTCTTC
TRBJ2-7	.	TRBV28	many	CASSFSSGGYEQYF	TGTGCCAGCAGTTTTAGTTCTGGGGGCTACGAGCAGTACTTC
TRBJ1-2	.	TRBV28	many	CASNEVSGLGYTF	TGTGCCAGCAACGAGGTGTCAGGGTTAGGCTACACCTTC
TRBJ2-3	.	TRBV28	many	CASSSRATSTDTQYF	TGTGCCAGCAGTTCAAGGGCCACCAGCACAGATACGCAGTATTTT
TRBJ2-7	.	TRBV7-2	many	CASSLVPAYSYEQYF	TGTGCCAGCAGCTTAGTACCAGCTTACTCCTACGAGCAGTACTTC
TRBJ2-1	.	TRBV5-5	many	CASSLVAGGQFF	TGTGCCAGCAGCTTGGTGGCAGGTGGGCAGTTCTTC
TRBJ2-3	.	TRBV20-1	.	CSARDLTTPRTDTQYF	TGCAGTGCTAGAGATCTGACTACCCCGCGCACAGATACGCAGTATTTT
TRBJ1-2	TRBD1	TRBV12-3/TRBV12-4	.	CASSLYPRDRSRGYTF	TGTGCCAGCAGTTTATACCCCCGGGACAGGAGCAGGGGCTACACCTTC
TRBJ1-2	.	TRBV6-1	few	CASSYFAGSPGDYGYTF	TGTGCCAGCAGTTACTTCGCAGGCTCCCCGGGGGACTATGGCTACACCTTC
TRBJ2-7	TRBD1	TRBV6-5	many	CASSPIGQANSYEQYF	TGTGCCAGCAGTCCCATAGGACAGGCCAATTCCTACGAGCAGTACTTC
TRBJ1-6	TRBD1	TRBV28	.	CASTKPTGGISPLHF	TGTGCCAGCACCAAACCGACAGGGGGCATTTCACCCCTCCACTTT
TRBJ2-7	TRBD1	TRBV6-5	few	CASSYSWDSVEQYF	TGTGCCAGCAGTTACTCTTGGGACAGCGTCGAGCAGTACTTC
TRBJ2-7	.	TRBV7-2	many	CASTLRRAPRDEQYF	TGTGCCAGCACCCTCAGAAGGGCCCCGAGAGACGAGCAGTACTTC
TRBJ2-7	.	TRBV4-1	.	CASSPRAGSGEQYF	TGCGCCAGCAGCCCGCGGGCAGGGTCGGGTGAGCAGTACTTC
TRBJ1-6	.	TRBV6-1	few	CASSEVPNSPLHF	TGTGCCAGCAGTGAAGTCCCTAATTCACCCCTCCACTTT
TRBJ1-1	.	TRBV6-6	many	CASSYSRFAEAFF	TGTGCCAGCAGTTACTCGCGTTTTGCTGAAGCTTTCTTT
TRBJ2-2	.	TRBV7-2	many	CASNWGYTGELFF	TGTGCCAGCAACTGGGGATACACCGGGGAGCTGTTTTTT
TRBJ2-7	.	TRBV10-3	.	CAISDGFYEQYF	TGTGCCATCAGTGATGGCTTCTACGAGCAGTACTTC
TRBJ2-1	TRBD2	TRBV28	many	CASSSLAPFGNEQFF	TGTGCCAGCAGTTCACTAGCGCCCTTCGGCAATGAGCAGTTCTTC
TRBJ1-6	.	TRBV18	many	CASSLGRGFNSPLHF	TGTGCCAGCTCACTCGGGAGGGGTTTTAATTCACCCCTCCACTTT
TRBJ1-5	TRBD1	TRBV20-1	many	CSARARQGGYRQPQHF	TGCAGTGCTAGAGCGCGACAGGGCGGGTATAGGCAGCCCCAGCATTTT
TRBJ2-3	.	TRBV18	many	CASSPVGTSTDTQYF	TGTGCCAGCTCACCAGTCGGAACTAGCACAGATACGCAGTATTTT
TRBJ2-3	.	TRBV19	.	CASSILGTSTDTQYF	TGTGCCAGTAGTATCCTGGGGACTAGCACAGATACGCAGTATTTT
TRBJ2-5	.	TRBV9	many	CASSLAGSGTQYF	TGTGCCAGCAGCCTCGCTGGGTCCGGGACCCAGTACTTC
TRBJ2-2	.	TRBV7-2	many	CASSLGQLFTGELFF	TGTGCCAGCAGCTTGGGACAATTGTTCACCGGGGAGCTGTTTTTT
TRBJ2-7	TRBD2	TRBV12-3/TRBV12-4	.	CASSLVISGLAAYEQYF	TGTGCCAGCAGTTTAGTAATCTCGGGACTAGCGGCTTACGAGCAGTACTTC
TRBJ1-1	TRBD1	TRBV20-1	many	CSARNYHLTGWTEAFF	TGCAGTGCTAGAAATTACCACTTGACAGGGTGGACTGAAGCTTTCTTT
TRBJ1-5	.	TRBV25-1	few	CASSGSEWVGQPQHF	TGTGCCAGCAGTGGAAGCGAGTGGGTGGGTCAGCCCCAGCATTTT
TRBJ2-7	.	TRBV20-1	many	CSARPPVAGYEQYF	TGCAGTGCTAGACCTCCGGTGGCGGGGTACGAGCAGTACTTC
TRBJ2-3	TRBD1	TRBV27	many	CASSPTGGSTDTQYF	TGTGCCAGCAGTCCAACAGGGGGTTCCACAGATACGCAGTATTTT
TRBJ2-3	.	TRBV5-6	few	CASSSDYPRGDTQYF	TGTGCCAGCAGCTCGGACTACCCCCGGGGGGATACGCAGTATTTT
TRBJ1-5	.	TRBV27	many	CASSPMDSYSNQPQHF	TGTGCCAGCAGTCCCATGGACAGCTATAGCAATCAGCCCCAGCATTTT
TRBJ1-5	TRBD1	TRBV27	many	CASSQGPGGPGGQPQHF	TGTGCCAGCAGCCAGGGACCGGGGGGACCAGGGGGTCAGCCCCAGCATTTT
TRBJ2-3	.	TRBV20-1	many	CSAPLRGGVTDTQYF	TGCAGTGCCCCTCTCAGGGGGGGCGTCACAGATACGCAGTATTTT
TRBJ2-2	TRBD2	TRBV20-1	many	CSARVTSGSTGELFF	TGCAGTGCTAGAGTGACTAGCGGGAGCACCGGGGAGCTGTTTTTT
TRBJ2-7	.	TRBV7-9	few	CASSSRGGDYYEQYF	TGTGCCAGCAGCTCCAGGGGGGGGGATTACTACGAGCAGTACTTC
TRBJ2-1	.	TRBV15	.	CATSRDIGGHNEQFF	TGTGCCACCAGCAGAGATATTGGGGGGCACAATGAGCAGTTCTTC
TRBJ2-2	.	TRBV7-3	many	CASSSALWGELFF	TGTGCCAGCAGCTCAGCTCTGTGGGGGGAGCTGTTTTTT
TRBJ2-7	.	TRBV15	.	CATSRDLGASEQYF	TGTGCCACCAGCAGAGATTTGGGGGCGAGTGAGCAGTACTTC
TRBJ2-4	TRBD2	TRBV29-1	many	CSVGLAGAKNIQYF	TGCAGCGTTGGGCTAGCGGGAGCCAAAAACATTCAGTACTTC
TRBJ1-1	.	TRBV12-3/TRBV12-4	.	CASALGEANTEAFF	TGTGCCAGCGCCCTCGGGGAGGCGAACACTGAAGCTTTCTTT
TRBJ1-4	.	TRBV20-1	.	CSASHSGAPGEKLFF	TGCAGTGCTAGCCACTCGGGGGCGCCGGGTGAAAAACTGTTTTTT
TRBJ1-4	TRBD1	TRBV7-2	many	CASSLSGTGAFATNEKLFF	TGTGCCAGCAGCTTATCGGGGACAGGGGCTTTTGCAACTAATGAAAAACTGTTTTTT
TRBJ2-7	.	TRBV2	many	CASSPTNSYEQYF	TGTGCCAGCAGCCCCACGAACTCCTACGAGCAGTACTTC
TRBJ2-2	TRBD2	TRBV27	many	CASSFGTSGSGELFF	TGTGCCAGCAGTTTCGGGACTAGCGGGAGTGGGGAGCTGTTTTTT
TRBJ1-1	.	TRBV29-1	many	CSVRTRQSNTEAFF	TGCAGCGTTAGGACAAGACAGTCGAACACTGAAGCTTTCTTT
TRBJ1-2	.	TRBV6-6	few	CASSYAGNGYTF	TGTGCCAGCAGTTACGCAGGGAATGGCTACACCTTC
TRBJ2-5	.	TRBV7-9	.	CASSSGSSKTQYF	TGTGCCAGCAGCTCCGGGAGCTCCAAGACCCAGTACTTC
TRBJ2-7	TRBD2	TRBV3-1	many	CASSPQKTSGAYEQYF	TGTGCCAGCAGCCCCCAGAAAACTAGCGGGGCCTACGAGCAGTACTTC
TRBJ1-1	TRBD1	TRBV28	.	CASSWDREDTEAFF	TGTGCCAGCAGTTGGGACAGAGAGGACACTGAAGCTTTCTTT
TRBJ1-5	.	TRBV12-3/TRBV12-4	many	CASSLRVEYYQPQHF	TGTGCCAGCAGTTTGAGGGTTGAGTATTATCAGCCCCAGCATTTT
TRBJ2-7	TRBD2	TRBV7-2	many	CASSPSGRIELYEQYF	TGTGCCAGCAGCCCTAGCGGGAGGATTGAGCTCTACGAGCAGTACTTC